The 32 T cell receptor beta chains below come from one sample, sequenced in a study of T cells after yellow fever vaccination. TCRdb re-derived calls from the 5' RACE reads in MiXCR, one entry per CDR3 protein. The sample comprises roughly 15,000 distinct CDR3 sequences, approximately 7% of which are singletons, and about 1.6% rests with the top ten. The material sequenced was PBMCs, either bulk or a sorted T-cell subset (CD4+, CD8+, memory, or dextramer-sorted; not recorded which), taken on the day of the yellow fever booster vaccination. These TCRs come from a man between 18 and 35 years old who received the YFV17D yellow fever vaccine.

This clonotype was seen repeatedly, ten times or more. The CDR3 DNA is TGTGCCAGCTCACCTTCGCCAGCCCAGGGTGGCTACACCTTC. It yields the protein CASSPSPAQGGYTF. The chain joins TRBV18 to TRBJ1-2, with D maybe TRBD1 (5 bases). CDR3 length: 14 residues. Germline assignment: CDR1 KGHSH and CDR2 LQKENI. Trimming shortened V by 3 bases and J by 7 bases, and 15 bases separated the two germline ends.

This clonotype has ten or more counts. The rearrangement joins TRBV5-1 to TRBJ2-1; the match to TRBD2 covers 9 bases. The CDR3 sequence is 15 residues long. The germline CDR1 and CDR2 sequences are SGHRS and YFSETQ. With V trimmed by 0 bases and J by 2 bases, 0 bases remained unmatched. For the CDR3, the DNA is TGCGCCAGCAGCTTGGGCGGGGGGGCCTACAATGAGCAGTTCTTC. It specifies CASSLGGGAYNEQFF.

In this sample, this clonotype turned up many times. CDR3 amino acids: CASSDESLGLARGYTF. Written as DNA, the CDR3 is TGTGCCAGCAGTGACGAGTCCCTTGGGCTAGCTCGGGGCTACACCTTC. J is TRBJ1-2 and V is TRBV25-1; no firm D call. Looked up from germline, CDR1 is MGHDK and CDR2 is SYGVNS. V dropped 3 bases and J dropped 8 bases, with 22 bases sitting between them. The CDR3 is made up of 16 amino acids.

Ten or more counts support this clonotype. The CDR3 nucleotides read TGCAGTGCTGGGACTCAGGTTTGGGCTGAAGCTTTCTTT. It encodes CSAGTQVWAEAFF. V usage is TRBV20-1 and J usage is TRBJ1-1; maybe TRBD1 (5 bases). Germline V gives CDR1 DFQATT, CDR2 SNEGSKA (reference sequence). The CDR3 extends over 13 amino acids. V was clipped by 5 bases and J by 6 bases, with 16 bases between them.

This clonotype came up many times. The chain employs TRBV5-1 and TRBJ1-1; 9 bases are shared with TRBD1. V was pared by 2 bases and J by 4 bases, with 3 bases of the junction left unmatched. CDR1 and CDR2 (germline): SGHRS, YFSETQ. The CDR3 length is 14 residues. The CDR3 DNA reads TGCGCCAGCAGCTTAAGACAGGGGGGCACTGAAGCTTTCTTT. This sequence encodes CASSLRQGGTEAFF. Using reference TRBV5-1 and TRBJ1-1 for the parts outside the CDR3, the full variable domain is KAGVTQTPRYLIKTRGQQVTLSCSPISGHRSVSWYQQTPGQGLQFLFEYFSETQRNKGNFPGRFSGRQFSNSRSEMNVSTLELGDSALYLCASSLRQGGTEAFFGQGTRLTVV.

The chain has TRBV7-9 and TRBJ2-3; 8 nucleotides agree with TRBD2. The CDR3 has 16 amino acids. V gave up 0 bases and J gave up 2 bases; unmatched junction bases: 4. CDR1 and CDR2 (germline): SEHNR, FQNEAQ (reference sequence). For the CDR3, the DNA is TGTGCCAGCAGCTTAGCGCGAGCGGGGGACACAGATACGCAGTATTTT. Residues: CASSLARAGDTDTQYF. The whole variable domain, remainder taken from reference TRBV7-9 and TRBJ2-3, is DTGVSQNPRHKITKRGQNVTFRCDPISEHNRLYWYRQTLGQGPEFLTYFQNEAQLEKSRLLSDRFSAERPKGSFSTLEIQRTEQGDSAMYLCASSLARAGDTDTQYFGPGTRLTVL.

This clonotype is categorized as medium-sized. This chain links TRBV5-1 with TRBJ2-3; D call uncertain. In germline, CDR1 is SGHRS, CDR2 YFSETQ. Trimming left V 4 bases short and J 1 base short, with 13 bases between. This CDR3 is built from 15 residues. CDR3 loop: CASSVDPAGTDTQYF. For the CDR3, the DNA is TGCGCCAGCAGCGTAGACCCAGCCGGCACAGATACGCAGTATTTT.

This clonotype has a count of ten or more. J is TRBJ2-7 and V is TRBV5-1; D might be TRBD1 or TRBD2, each matching 5 bases. The germline V gene has CDR1 SGHRS and CDR2 YFSETQ. V lost 0 bases, J lost 2 bases, and 12 bases lay in between. CDR3 size: 15 residues. As DNA, the CDR3 is TGCGCCAGCAGCTTGGACGGGACCCCCACCTACGAGCAGTACGTC. This translates into CASSLDGTPTYEQYV.

This chain uses TRBV21-1 with TRBJ2-7; TRBD1 is taken as the D call from the table, unchecked against the DNA. TRBV21-1 is a recognized pseudogene. This CDR3 region has 16 residues. CDR3 in DNA: TGTGCCAGCAGCAAAGTCAAGGAGGCAGGGGGAGACGAGCAGTACGTC. It specifies CASSKVKEAGGDEQYV.

By proportion, this clonotype is medium-sized (0.01 to 0.1%). V and J are TRBV20-1 and TRBJ2-6; D not certain. Germline V lookup: CDR1 DFQATT, CDR2 SNEGSKA (reference sequence). CDR3 length: 13 residues. Trimming shortened V by 1 base and J by 0 bases, and 1 base separated the two germline ends. The CDR3 DNA is TGCAGTGCTAGAGTCTCTGGGGCCAACGTCCTGACTTTC. Amino acids: CSARVSGANVLTF.

In its sample, this clonotype ranks as medium-sized. The J gene is TRBJ2-4, the V gene TRBV6-5; 9 bases agree with TRBD2. This CDR3 is 15 amino acids long. Germline CDR1 reads MNHEY; CDR2 reads SVGAGI. This CDR3 reads CATAGGPESKNIQYF. CDR3 DNA: TGTGCTACGGCGGGGGGGCCGGAGTCCAAAAACATTCAGTACTTC.

In its sample, this clonotype ranks as medium-sized. The chain recombines TRBV4-2 with TRBJ2-6; D remains ambiguous. CDR1 and CDR2 (germline): LGHNA, YNFKEQ. V was shortened by 3 bases and J by 0 bases, with 18 bases between the two germline ends. The CDR3 is made up of 19 amino acids. CDR3 DNA sequence: TGTGCCAGCAGCCAGGCTAGACCTGGTCGGGCCTCTGGGGCCAACGTCCTGACTTTC. Its translation is CASSQARPGRASGANVLTF.

In this sample, this clonotype is medium-sized. The chain uses TRBV4-1 and TRBJ1-4; D may be TRBD1 (6 bases). The germline gives CDR1 MGHRA, CDR2 YSYEKL. Trimming removed 3 bases from V and 8 bases from J, with 22 bases in between. The CDR3 runs 17 residues. As DNA, the CDR3 is TGCGCCAGCAGCCATCCACAAAGGACAGATCTCGGGGAAAAACTGTTTTTT. It translates to CASSHPQRTDLGEKLFF.

This clonotype was detected ten times or more. The chain employs TRBV4-1 and TRBJ2-3; D remains unclear. CDR3 size: 13 residues. The V gene's germline CDR1 is MGHRA and CDR2 YSYEKL. Trimming cost V 1 base and J 10 bases, with 12 bases left between them. CDR3 nucleotide sequence: TGCGCCAGCAGCCAAGTGCCCGGTGGTGCGCAGTATTTT. Its protein is CASSQVPGGAQYF.

At least ten counts were recorded for this clonotype. This sequence joins TRBV5-1 and TRBJ1-3; 9 nucleotides agree with TRBD1. V lost 8 bases and J lost 4; bases outside the gene matches: 10. The germline CDR1 and CDR2 sequences are SGHRS and YFSETQ. The CDR3 runs to 15 residues. The CDR3 spells CASSGTGTSGNTIYF. The CDR3 DNA sequence: TGCGCCAGTTCCGGGACAGGGACTTCGGGAAACACCATATATTTT.

This clonotype was recorded many times. The chain combines TRBV6-2 or TRBV6-3 with TRBJ1-1; D unclear. Germline V gene data show CDR1 as MNHEY and CDR2 as SVGEGT. The ends were cut back, 4 bases at V and 3 bases at J, with 6 bases in the middle. CDR3 length: 12 amino acids. CDR3 nucleotide sequence: TGTGCCAGCAGTTGGGGTTACACTGAAGCTTTCTTT. It is translated as CASSWGYTEAFF.

This clonotype was detected ten times or more. This rearrangement joins TRBV5-6 to TRBJ2-2; D gene ambiguous. The length of the CDR3 is 14 residues. Germline lookup yields CDR1 SGHDT and CDR2 YYEEEE. Trimming took 4 bases from V and 4 from J, leaving 11 bases between them. The CDR3 DNA follows: TGTGCCAGCAGCCCTACTACCTTCACCGGGGAGCTGTTTTTT. It is translated as CASSPTTFTGELFF. The full variable domain, with the rest looked up from reference TRBV5-6 and TRBJ2-2, is DAGVTQSPTHLIKTRGQQVTLRCSPKSGHDTVSWYQQALGQGPQFIFQYYEEEERQRGNFPDRFSGHQFPNYSSELNVNALLLGDSALYLCASSPTTFTGELFFGEGSRLTVL.

This clonotype occurred many times. The chain links TRBV2 to TRBJ2-1, with no clear D. The CDR3 spans 11 residues. Germline assignment: CDR1 SNHLY and CDR2 FYNNEI. The V and J ends lost 6 bases and 4 bases respectively, with 4 bases between them. CDR3 in amino acids: CASSYYNEQFF. For the CDR3, the DNA is TGTGCCAGCAGCTATTACAATGAGCAGTTCTTC.

With regard to this clonotype: This CDR3 fails to terminate in the conserved phenylalanine or tryptophan, so it likely reflects a read error. V usage is TRBV5-1 and J usage is TRBJ2-2; D is possibly TRBD2 (5 bases). Per the germline V gene, CDR1 is SGHRS and CDR2 is YFSETQ. The CDR3 consists of 14 residues. CDR3 DNA: TGCGCAAGCCGGGGAGTAGCGAACACCGGGGAGCTGTTTATT. Amino acids: CASRGVANTGELFI.

This clonotype was seen ten or more times. The rearrangement joins TRBV19 to TRBJ2-4, with TRBD1 matching 7 bases. CDR1 LNHDA and CDR2 SQIVND come from the germline V gene (reference sequence). V shed 4 bases, J shed 0 bases, and the junction held 6 bases outside the gene matches. This CDR3 comprises 16 residues. As DNA, the CDR3 is TGTGCCAGTAGTACTGACAGGGACCGAGCCAAAAACATTCAGTACTTC. Amino acid sequence: CASSTDRDRAKNIQYF.

The table lists this clonotype with many counts. The chain uses TRBV5-4 and TRBJ2-1, with D perhaps TRBD1 or TRBD2 (6 bases each). The V end lost 5 bases, the J end lost 1 base, and 13 bases lay between the germline ends. Per the germline V gene, CDR1 is SGHNT and CDR2 is YYREEE (reference sequence). This CDR3 is 15 amino acids long. This CDR3 is CASRRGASSYNEQFF. CDR3 nucleotides: TGTGCCAGCAGGAGGGGGGCCAGTTCCTACAATGAGCAGTTCTTC.

At least ten counts were recorded for this clonotype. This chain joins TRBV7-6 and TRBJ2-2; 7 bases fit TRBD1. Germline V gives CDR1 SGHVS, CDR2 FNYEAQ. This CDR3 region has 16 residues. Trimming cost V 4 bases and J 5 bases; bases outside gene matches: 10. CDR3 nucleotide sequence: TGTGCCAGCAGCTCCCGACAGGGTGTATCAACCGGGGAGCTGTTTTTT. Encoded protein: CASSSRQGVSTGELFF.

Many counts were recorded for this clonotype. The chain is built from TRBV2 and TRBJ2-5, with 14 positions matching TRBD2. The CDR3 is made up of 20 amino acids. CDR1 SNHLY and CDR2 FYNNEI come from the germline V gene. The V and J ends lost 5 bases and 5 bases, in that order; junction bases with no gene match: 19. CDR3 in DNA: TGTGCCAGCAGTCACCTACCCTCTAAGTCCGGGACTAGCGGGGGTGAGACCCAGTACTTC. Protein sequence: CASSHLPSKSGTSGGETQYF.

This clonotype is medium-sized by share. The chain uses TRBV29-1 and TRBJ2-2, with D perhaps matching TRBD1 or TRBD2 (5 bases each). V lost 6 bases, J lost 6 bases, and 11 bases lay in between. Germline V gene data show CDR1 as SQVTM and CDR2 as ANQGSEA. This CDR3 region has 12 residues. Here the CDR3 reads CSVEVTAGELFF. CDR3 nucleotide sequence: TGCAGCGTGGAGGTGACAGCCGGGGAGCTGTTTTTT.

This clonotype is medium-sized within its sample. The CDR3 region has the DNA TGTGCCAGCAGCCCAACCGGGACAGGGGTCCCTGAAGCTTTCTTT. Its protein is CASSPTGTGVPEAFF. The rearrangement joins TRBV7-2 to TRBJ1-1; 10 nucleotides line up with TRBD1. The CDR3 covers 15 residues. With V trimmed by 5 bases and J by 6 bases, 9 bases remained unmatched. The germline CDR1 and CDR2 sequences are SGHTA and FQGNSA.

In this sample, this clonotype is medium-sized. The V call is TRBV28, the J call TRBJ2-3; TRBD2 matches 7 bases. CDR3 length: 15 amino acids. Germline V lookup: CDR1 MDHEN, CDR2 SYDVKM. The junction had 11 bases not matched to a gene; V was cut back by 5 bases and J by 6 bases. CDR3 sequence reads: CASSTLGGGSDTQYF. CDR3 DNA: TGTGCCAGCAGTACCTTGGGCGGGGGATCGGATACGCAGTATTTT.

The chain uses TRBV29-1 and TRBJ2-2, with D maybe TRBD2 (5 bases). V was pared by 5 bases and J by 1 base, with 8 bases between. Per germline, CDR1 SQVTM and CDR2 ANQGSEA. The CDR3 spans 13 residues. This CDR3 is CSVRGGNTGELFF. CDR3 nucleotides: TGCAGCGTTAGAGGAGGGAACACCGGGGAGCTGTTTTTT.

In its sample, this clonotype is medium-sized. This chain joins TRBV7-2 and TRBJ2-5; TRBD2 matches 7 bases. CDR3 size: 16 residues. CDR1 and CDR2 from the germline V gene are SGHTA and FQGNSA. With V trimmed by 5 bases and J by 1 base, 10 bases remained unmatched. In nucleotides, the CDR3 is TGTGCCAGCAGCGCCGTGGGAGGGGTTAGCCAAGAGACCCAGTACTTC. Encoded protein: CASSAVGGVSQETQYF.

This clonotype has a count of ten or more. The rearrangement links TRBV7-2 to TRBJ2-5; weak D call: TRBD2 (5 bases). CDR3 size: 14 residues. Germline CDR1 is SGHTA and CDR2 is FQGNSA. Trimming removed 5 bases from V and 1 base from J, with 11 bases in between. The CDR3 protein is CASSPRLSQETQYF. The DNA for the CDR3 is TGTGCCAGCAGCCCACGACTATCCCAAGAGACCCAGTACTTC.

This clonotype came up many times. The V and J genes are TRBV4-3 and TRBJ2-3, with D possibly called TRBD1 or TRBD2 (5 bases each). Trimming stripped 1 base from V and 8 bases from J, with 16 bases between. The germline gives CDR1 LGHNA, CDR2 YSLEER. The CDR3 has 15 residues. CDR3 nucleotide sequence: TGCGCCAGCAGCCAAGCCGGGGCTCCTCCCGCTACGCAGTATTTT. This translates into CASSQAGAPPATQYF.

The sample holds many counts of this clonotype. The chain has TRBV28 and TRBJ2-4, with 8 nucleotides matching TRBD2. Germline-derived CDR1 and CDR2 are MDHEN and SYDVKM. This CDR3 is built from 18 residues. J gave up 1 base and V 7 bases, and 15 bases lay outside the gene matches. CDR3 DNA: TGTGCCAGCACCGGTCGGGGGGGCAGGACCTTGGCCAAAAACATTCAGTACTTC. It specifies CASTGRGGRTLAKNIQYF.

This clonotype is deemed medium-sized. This chain's CDR3 is CASSLVVYQPQHF. The CDR3 DNA reads as TGTGCCAGCAGCTTAGTGGTTTACCAGCCCCAGCATTTT. This chain links TRBV7-2 with TRBJ1-5; D call uncertain. The CDR3 has 13 amino acids. Germline V gene sequence: CDR1 SGHTA, CDR2 FQGNSA. Trimming left V 1 base short and J 7 bases short, with 8 bases between.